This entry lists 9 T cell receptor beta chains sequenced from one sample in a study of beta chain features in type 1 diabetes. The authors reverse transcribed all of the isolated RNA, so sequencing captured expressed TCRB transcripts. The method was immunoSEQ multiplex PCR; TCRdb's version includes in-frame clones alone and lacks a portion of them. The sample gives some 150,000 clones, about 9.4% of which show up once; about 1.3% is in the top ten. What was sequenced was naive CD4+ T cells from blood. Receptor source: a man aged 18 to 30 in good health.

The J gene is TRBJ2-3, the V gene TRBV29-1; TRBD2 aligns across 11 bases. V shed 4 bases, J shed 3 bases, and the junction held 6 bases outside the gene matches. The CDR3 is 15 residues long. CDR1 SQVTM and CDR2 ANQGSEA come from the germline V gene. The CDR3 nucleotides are TGCAGCGTTGCCGCGACTAGCGGGGAAACAGATACGCAGTATTTT. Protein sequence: CSVAATSGETDTQYF.

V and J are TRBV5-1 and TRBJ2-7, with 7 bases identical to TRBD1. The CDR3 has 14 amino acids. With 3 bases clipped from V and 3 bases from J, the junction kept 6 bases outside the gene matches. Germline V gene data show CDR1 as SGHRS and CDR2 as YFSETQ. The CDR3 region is CASSWGTVYYEQYF. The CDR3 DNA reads TGCGCCAGCAGCTGGGGGACAGTATACTACGAGCAGTACTTC.

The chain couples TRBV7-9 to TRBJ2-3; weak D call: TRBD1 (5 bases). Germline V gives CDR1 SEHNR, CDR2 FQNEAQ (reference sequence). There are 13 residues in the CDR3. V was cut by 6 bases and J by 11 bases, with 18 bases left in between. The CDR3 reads CASSPPAGLGQYF. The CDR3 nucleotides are TGTGCCAGCAGTCCCCCGGCAGGGTTAGGGCAGTATTTT.

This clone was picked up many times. The CDR3 loop reads CASSVTGSTDTQYF. In DNA, the CDR3 is TGTGCCAGCAGCGTAACGGGGAGCACAGATACGCAGTATTTT. The rearrangement links TRBV9 to TRBJ2-3; perhaps TRBD2 as D (5 bases). V lost 1 base and J 0 bases, leaving 6 bases between the germline ends. The CDR3 contains 14 residues. CDR1 and CDR2 (germline): SGDLS, YYNGEE.

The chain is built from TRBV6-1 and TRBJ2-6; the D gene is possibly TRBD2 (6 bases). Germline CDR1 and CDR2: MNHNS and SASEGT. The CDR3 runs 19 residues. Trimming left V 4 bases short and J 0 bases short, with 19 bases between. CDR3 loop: CASSAPPGDPYSGANVLTF. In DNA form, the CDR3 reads TGTGCCAGCAGTGCCCCCCCGGGGGACCCTTACTCTGGGGCCAACGTCCTGACTTTC.

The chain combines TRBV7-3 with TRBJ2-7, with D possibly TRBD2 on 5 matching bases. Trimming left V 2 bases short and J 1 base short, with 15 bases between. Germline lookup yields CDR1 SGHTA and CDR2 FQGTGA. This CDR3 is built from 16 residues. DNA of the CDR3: TGTGCCAGCAGCTTAGGCGGGCCAGTGCCTTCCTACGAGCAGTACTTC. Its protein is CASSLGGPVPSYEQYF. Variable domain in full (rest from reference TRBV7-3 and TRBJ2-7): GAGVSQTPSNKVTEKGKYVELRCDPISGHTALYWYRQSLGQGPEFLIYFQGTGAADDSGLPNDRFFAVRPEGSVSTLKIQRTERGDSAVYLCASSLGGPVPSYEQYFGPGTRLTVT.

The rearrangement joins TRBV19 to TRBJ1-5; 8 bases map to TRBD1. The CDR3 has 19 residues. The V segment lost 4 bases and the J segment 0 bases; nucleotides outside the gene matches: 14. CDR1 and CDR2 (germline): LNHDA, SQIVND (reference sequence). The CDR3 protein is CASSTLLPGQVYSNQPQHF. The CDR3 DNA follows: TGTGCCAGTAGTACCCTTCTCCCGGGACAGGTTTATAGCAATCAGCCCCAGCATTTT.

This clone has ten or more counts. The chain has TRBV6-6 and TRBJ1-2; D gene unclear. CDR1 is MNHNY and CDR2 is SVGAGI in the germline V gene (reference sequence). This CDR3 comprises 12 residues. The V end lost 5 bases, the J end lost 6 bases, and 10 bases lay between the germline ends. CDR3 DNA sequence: TGTGCCAGCAGTCCATCGTCAGATGGCTACACCTTC. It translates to CASSPSSDGYTF.

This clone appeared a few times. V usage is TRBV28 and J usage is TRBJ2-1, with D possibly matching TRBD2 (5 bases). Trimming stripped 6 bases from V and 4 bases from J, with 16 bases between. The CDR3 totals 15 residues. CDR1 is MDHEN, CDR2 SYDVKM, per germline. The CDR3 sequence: CASRPPAATYNEQFF. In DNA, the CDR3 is TGTGCCAGCAGACCTCCAGCGGCGACGTACAATGAGCAGTTCTTC.